These 17 T cell receptor beta chains came from one sample sequenced in a study of vaccination and CD4 T cells after COVID-19. Specified treatment: roughly 11-day PBMC culture with coronavirus spike peptide pools or control peptides (ViraFEST assay). These receptors are not linked to any known antigen. Sequenced with the Oncomine TCR Beta short-read assay was DNA taken from cultured CD4+ T cells. TCRdb reprocessed the PCR reads with MiXCR, giving one entry per CDR3 protein. This table holds fewer than 12,000 distinct CDR3 sequences, approximately 20% found once. The sequences come from CD4+ T cells from blood, cultured in vitro, collected after SARS-CoV-2 vaccination. Source of these receptors: a human donor who had recovered from COVID-19.

This clonotype was observed a few times. DNA of the CDR3: TGTGCCTGGAGGCGGGTCAGGAACATGAACACTGAAGCTTTCTTT. This sequence encodes CAWRRVRNMNTEAFF. The genes are TRBV30 and TRBJ1-1; no firm D call. CDR3 size: 15 residues. Germline V gene lookup returns CDR1 GTSNPN and CDR2 SVGIG (reference sequence). The ends were cut back, 3 bases at V and 0 bases at J, with 14 bases in the middle.

This clonotype was seen a few times. The V call is TRBV20-1, the J call TRBJ2-1, with TRBD1 matching 12 bases. The V and J ends lost 6 bases and 7 bases, in that order; junction bases with no gene match: 7. The CDR3 length is 14 residues. CDR1 is DFQATT and CDR2 is SNEGSKA in the germline V gene (reference sequence). The CDR3 here is CSAPGQGANNEQFF. The CDR3 DNA reads as TGCAGTGCCCCGGGACAGGGGGCAAATAATGAGCAGTTCTTC.

The chain has TRBV15 and TRBJ2-5, with a weak D call TRBD2 (6 bases). Trimming removed 0 bases from V and 3 bases from J, with 20 bases in between. The CDR3 length is 18 residues. Per the germline V gene, CDR1 is LNHNV and CDR2 is YYDKDF (reference sequence). The CDR3 DNA is TGTGCCACCAGCAGAGATGGCGGCGGGGCCTGGGGAGAAGAGACCCAGTACTTC. Its translation: CATSRDGGGAWGEETQYF.

CDR3 sequence reads: CASSVDNRGSSYEQYF. CDR3 DNA sequence: TGCGCCAGCAGCGTCGACAACAGGGGCTCTTCCTACGAGCAGTACTTC. V and J are TRBV5-1 and TRBJ2-7; 7 bases are a match to TRBD1. The CDR3 consists of 16 residues. With 4 bases clipped from V and 1 base from J, the junction kept 11 bases outside the gene matches. CDR1 SGHRS and CDR2 YFSETQ come from the germline V gene.

This clonotype has a handful of counts. DNA for the CDR3: TGTGCCAGCAGTGGCAGAGTCAGGGGGAATTCACCCCTCCACTTT. Amino acids: CASSGRVRGNSPLHF. The chain combines TRBV2 with TRBJ1-6; the match to TRBD1 covers 7 bases. Germline values: CDR1 SNHLY, CDR2 FYNNEI. J lost 7 bases, V lost 4 bases, and 7 bases had no gene match. The CDR3 covers 15 residues.

The chain combines TRBV30 with TRBJ1-1; D might be TRBD1 (5 bases). Looked up from germline, CDR1 is GTSNPN and CDR2 is SVGIG (reference sequence). There are 15 residues in the CDR3. Trimming removed 0 bases at V and 4 bases at J, with 15 bases between. CDR3 bases: TGTGCCTGGAGTGTACGAGGGGCCACGAGCACTGAAGCTTTCTTT. It is translated as CAWSVRGATSTEAFF. Combining the CDR3 with reference TRBV30 and TRBJ1-1 gives the whole variable domain SQTIHQWPATLVQPVGSPLSLECTVEGTSNPNLYWYRQAAGRGLQLLFYSVGIGQISSEVPQNLSASRPQDRQFILSSKKLLLSDSGFYLCAWSVRGATSTEAFFGQGTRLTVV.

This clonotype was counted between two and nine times. The rearrangement uses TRBV6-1 and TRBJ2-1; D is possibly TRBD1 (6 bases). V shed 4 bases and J shed 1 base, with 14 bases lying between them. This CDR3 comprises 16 residues. Germline CDR1 is MNHNS and CDR2 is SASEGT. The chain's CDR3 is CASSAQGLSSYNEQFF. The CDR3 DNA sequence: TGTGCCAGCAGTGCCCAGGGGCTCTCATCCTACAATGAGCAGTTCTTC.

This clonotype was detected only a few times. J is TRBJ2-3 and V is TRBV20-1, with D possibly matching TRBD2 (6 bases). V lost 1 base and J lost 0, with 14 bases in between. Germline CDR1 and CDR2: DFQATT and SNEGSKA (reference sequence). The length of the CDR3 is 16 residues. CDR3 coding DNA: TGCAGTGCTAGAGGAAGGGCGGGATCTAGCACAGATACGCAGTATTTT. Translating it yields CSARGRAGSSTDTQYF.

This clonotype was picked up a small number of times. The genes are TRBV28 and TRBJ2-3; D is undetermined. Trimming pared 1 base from V and 6 bases from J, leaving 5 bases between. The CDR3 sequence is 12 residues long. Germline CDR1 reads MDHEN; CDR2 reads SYDVKM. This CDR3 reads CASSLYGDTQYF. In DNA form, the CDR3 reads TGTGCCAGCAGTTTATACGGGGATACGCAGTATTTT.

The CDR3 reads CASTSQGGAEQYF. The CDR3 DNA follows: TGTGCCAGCACCAGCCAGGGGGGCGCCGAGCAGTACTTC. The chain is built from TRBV28 and TRBJ2-7, with D perhaps TRBD1 (7 bases). The CDR3 length is 13 residues. Looked up from germline, CDR1 is MDHEN and CDR2 is SYDVKM. V lost 7 bases and J lost 6, with 16 bases in between.

This clonotype was picked up a small number of times. The chain has TRBV12-3 or TRBV12-4 and TRBJ1-5, with 11 bases fitting TRBD1. CDR3 length equals 17 residues. The V segment lost 6 bases and the J segment 0 bases; nucleotides outside the gene matches: 7. Here the CDR3 reads CASSRDRGGYSNQPQHF. CDR3 DNA: TGTGCCAGCAGCAGGGACAGGGGGGGTTATAGCAATCAGCCCCAGCATTTT.

This clonotype was observed a few times. This sequence joins TRBV19 and TRBJ2-6, with 9 bases lining up with TRBD1. V dropped 5 bases and J dropped 0; count of bases not matched to a gene: 8. Germline V gene lookup returns CDR1 LNHDA and CDR2 SQIVND (reference sequence). The CDR3 extends over 18 amino acids. Here the CDR3 reads CASSPWTGASSGANVLTF. The CDR3 DNA sequence: TGTGCCAGTAGTCCGTGGACAGGGGCGAGCTCTGGGGCCAACGTCCTGACTTTC.

This chain joins TRBV20-1 and TRBJ1-1; TRBD1 agrees at 7 bases. V was pared by 6 bases and J by 4 bases, with 8 bases of the junction left unmatched. This CDR3 spans 13 amino acids. CDR1 and CDR2 (germline): DFQATT, SNEGSKA (reference sequence). The chain's CDR3 is CSAPRAGGTEAFF. Written as DNA, the CDR3 is TGCAGTGCCCCGAGGGCAGGGGGCACTGAAGCTTTCTTT.

This clonotype was seen a few times. The J gene is TRBJ2-5, the V gene TRBV30, with 8 bases fitting TRBD1. The V segment lost 0 bases and the J segment 4 bases; nucleotides outside the gene matches: 4. Germline V lookup: CDR1 GTSNPN, CDR2 SVGIG (reference sequence). The CDR3 spans 14 residues. CDR3 DNA sequence: TGTGCCTGGAGTGTCACAGGGGGACTAGAGACCCAGTACTTC. It translates to CAWSVTGGLETQYF. The full variable domain, in which reference TRBV30 and TRBJ2-5 provide the parts outside the CDR3, is SQTIHQWPATLVQPVGSPLSLECTVEGTSNPNLYWYRQAAGRGLQLLFYSVGIGQISSEVPQNLSASRPQDRQFILSSKKLLLSDSGFYLCAWSVTGGLETQYFGPGTRLLVL.

The chain uses TRBV4-3 and TRBJ1-1; 7 nucleotides agree with TRBD1. The germline V gene has CDR1 LGHNA and CDR2 YSLEER. The CDR3 has 15 amino acids. With V trimmed by 2 bases and J by 0 bases, 3 bases remained unmatched. CDR3 coding DNA: TGCGCCAGCAGCCAACAGGGACAGATGAACACTGAAGCTTTCTTT. Residues: CASSQQGQMNTEAFF.

This clonotype was detected only a few times. V is TRBV28 and J is TRBJ1-5; no definite D call. The V and J ends lost 6 bases and 7 bases respectively, with 16 bases between them. The CDR3 runs 14 residues. The V gene's germline CDR1 is MDHEN and CDR2 SYDVKM. CDR3 sequence reads: CASSTNGFGQPQHF. The DNA of the CDR3 is TGTGCCAGCAGCACGAACGGATTCGGGCAGCCCCAGCATTTT.

The chain carries TRBV6-1 and TRBJ1-5; 10 positions agree with TRBD1. CDR3 length: 14 amino acids. V shed 5 bases and J 7 bases; nucleotides not matched to a gene: 5. The germline CDR1 and CDR2 sequences are MNHNS and SASEGT. CDR3: CASSTGTGDQPQHF. CDR3 DNA: TGTGCCAGCAGTACAGGGACAGGGGACCAGCCCCAGCATTTT.